This TCR beta chain was documented in a study of shared clonotypes between healthy human individuals. Overall study results and limits: Clonotypes which were not shared had lower generation probabilities than clonotypes that all four donors shared.

As for this clone: The antigen remains undetermined.

The protocol was immunoSEQ multiplex PCR, while the TCRdb copy is restricted to in-frame clones and leaves out a portion. Found here are about 680,000 clones, approximately 90% of them singletons; the top ten hold 24%. CD45RO negativity and positive selection for CCR7 defined naive CD8 cells, a population that excluded terminally differentiated effector memory CD45RA+ cells. Germline V gives CDR1 SGHVT, CDR2 SQSDAQ. The V and J ends lost 10 bases and 7 bases respectively, with 16 bases between them. The CDR3 sequence is 12 residues long. Sequences were obtained from naive CD8+ T cells sorted from blood. The chain carries TRBV7-4 and TRBJ2-5; D is possibly TRBD1 (5 bases). The receptor comes from a man under 40 in good health. CDR3 in amino acids: CAIQTESLTQYF. DNA for the CDR3: TGTGCCATCCAGACAGAAAGTTTGACCCAGTACTTC. The complete variable domain, with remaining parts taken from reference TRBV7-4 and TRBJ2-5, reads GAGVSQSPRYKVAKRGRDVALRCDSISGHVTLYWYRQTLGQGSEVLTYSQSDAQRDKSGRPSGRFSAERPERSVSTLKIQRTEQGDSAVYLCAIQTESLTQYFGPGTRLLVL.